This entry lists 30 T cell receptor beta chains sequenced from one sample in a study of blood T cell repertoires in COVID-19. Clones were sequenced by immunoSEQ multiplex PCR, and TCRdb holds only the in-frame ones, with some missing. The sample lists fewer than 450,000 clones; around 87% were seen once. Sequencing was performed on peripheral blood. Source of these receptors: a woman in her forties or fifties with COVID-19, enrolled during active disease.

The gene calls are TRBV27 and TRBJ2-6, with 9 positions matching TRBD1. The CDR3 runs to 18 residues. V was clipped by 3 bases and J by 2 bases; unmatched bases: 8. Germline V CDR1 and CDR2: MNHEY, SMNVEV (reference sequence). The CDR3: CASSFRGQGSTGANVLTF. The CDR3 DNA reads TGTGCCAGCAGTTTTAGGGGACAGGGATCTACTGGGGCCAACGTCCTGACTTTC.

In the case of this clone: Different DNA sequences within this sample yield the same CDR3. The CDR3: CASSFRGANTEAFF. The DNA of the CDR3 is TGTGCCAGCAGTTTCCGGGGGGCTAACACTGAAGCTTTCTTT. The J gene is TRBJ1-1, the V gene TRBV27; tentatively, D is TRBD1 (6 bases). CDR1 and CDR2 from the germline V gene are MNHEY and SMNVEV (reference sequence). This CDR3 has 14 residues. The V gene lost 3 bases and the J gene lost 2 bases, with 10 bases spanning the gap.

This chain connects TRBV30 to TRBJ2-7; D could derive from TRBD1 or TRBD2 (5 bases each). The germline CDR1 and CDR2 sequences are GTSNPN and SVGIG (reference sequence). V lost 7 bases and J 3 bases, leaving 10 bases between the germline ends. The CDR3 has 11 amino acids. CDR3 sequence: CASGQGYEQYF. CDR3 DNA: TGTGCCTCGGGGCAGGGCTACGAGCAGTACTTC.

The chain carries TRBV4-2 and TRBJ1-5; 9 bases fit TRBD1. Germline V gene lookup returns CDR1 LGHNA and CDR2 YNFKEQ. There are 15 residues in the CDR3. Trimming took 4 bases from V and 4 from J; bases not matched to a gene: 5. CDR3 amino acids: CASSPGTGFNQPQHF. Written as DNA, the CDR3 is TGTGCCAGCAGCCCCGGGACAGGGTTTAATCAGCCCCAGCATTTT.

V and J are TRBV15 and TRBJ2-4, with 8 positions matching TRBD1. With 2 bases clipped from V and 6 bases from J, the junction kept 6 bases outside the gene matches. This CDR3 comprises 15 residues. CDR1 is LNHNV and CDR2 is YYDKDF in the germline V gene (reference sequence). The CDR3 DNA is TGTGCCACCAGCAGACTGGGACAGGCATTAAACATTCAGTACTTC. Its translation: CATSRLGQALNIQYF.

V is TRBV9 and J is TRBJ1-2; unclear D gene. Per germline, CDR1 SGDLS and CDR2 YYNGEE. The CDR3 has 13 residues. V shed 2 bases and J shed 0 bases, with 5 bases lying between them. The CDR3 bases are TGTGCCAGCAGCGTCTCGTCTAACTATGGCTACACCTTC. Translated: CASSVSSNYGYTF. Based on the CDR3 plus reference TRBV9 and TRBJ1-2, the full variable domain is DSGVTQTPKHLITATGQRVTLRCSPRSGDLSVYWYQQSLDQGLQFLIQYYNGEERAKGNILERFSAQQFPDLHSELNLSSLELGDSALYFCASSVSSNYGYTFGSGTRLTVV.

This clone showed up just a few times. Other DNA sequences in this specimen translate into the identical CDR3. The V and J genes are TRBV19 and TRBJ1-1, with TRBD1 identical over 10 bases. J was trimmed by 2 bases and V by 8 bases; bases with no gene match: 2. CDR3 size: 13 residues. CDR1 is LNHDA, CDR2 SQIVND, per germline (reference sequence). CDR3 in DNA: TGTGCCAGTCGGGACAGGGGAAACACTGAAGCTTTCTTT. It translates to CASRDRGNTEAFF.

This chain links TRBV6-5 with TRBJ2-7; 10 nucleotides align to TRBD1. V was clipped by 5 bases and J by 9 bases; unmatched bases: 7. There are 13 residues in the CDR3. CDR1 and CDR2 from the germline V gene are MNHEY and SVGAGI. The CDR3 DNA reads as TGTGCCAGCAGTAACCGGGACAGGGGACGGCAGTACTTC. Amino acids: CASSNRDRGRQYF.

This sequence joins TRBV7-3 and TRBJ2-2, with D unclear. The CDR3 has 12 residues. CDR1 is SGHTA and CDR2 is FQGTGA in the germline V gene. Between the trimmed V and J ends, which lost 2 bases and 7 bases, there was a span of 5 bases. The CDR3 sequence: CASSLQVGELFF. In nucleotides, the CDR3 is TGTGCCAGCAGCTTACAGGTCGGGGAGCTGTTTTTT.

This chain uses TRBV13 with TRBJ2-3; 15 bases align to TRBD2. Germline CDR1 and CDR2: PRHDT and FYEKMQ (reference sequence). V dropped 1 base and J dropped 6; count of bases not matched to a gene: 8. The CDR3 spans 18 residues. The CDR3 sequence: CASSLEPGTSGRMDTQYF. CDR3 DNA sequence: TGTGCCAGCAGCTTAGAGCCCGGGACTAGCGGGAGGATGGATACGCAGTATTTT.

J is TRBJ2-7 and V is TRBV10-2; D is uncertain. CDR1 and CDR2 from the germline V gene are WSHSY and SAAADI. The CDR3 has 13 residues. With 4 bases removed from V and 3 bases from J, the gap between germline ends came to 10 bases. As DNA, the CDR3 is TGCGCCAGCAGTGGCCCGGGTTTCTACGAGCAGTACTTC. It translates to CASSGPGFYEQYF.

The chain joins TRBV6-2 or TRBV6-3 to TRBJ2-1; TRBD2 might be the D (5 bases). CDR3 length: 14 residues. Trimming shortened V by 5 bases and J by 7 bases, and 15 bases separated the two germline ends. CDR1 is MNHEY and CDR2 is SVGEGT in the germline V gene. The CDR3 sequence is CASSPDGSANEQFF. The CDR3 DNA sequence: TGTGCCAGCAGTCCCGATGGTAGCGCAAATGAGCAGTTCTTC.

CDR3 in DNA: TGTGCCAGCAGCTCTAGCGGTTATAACCCCCGCTCCTACAATGAGCAGTTCTTC. It encodes CASSSSGYNPRSYNEQFF. V and J are TRBV7-2 and TRBJ2-1; 7 nucleotides align to TRBD2. With 4 bases clipped from V and 0 bases from J, the junction kept 12 bases outside the gene matches. CDR3 length: 18 residues. Germline CDR1 SGHTA, CDR2 FQGNSA.

The rearrangement joins TRBV6-5 to TRBJ1-5, with D uncertain. V lost 0 bases and J lost 2, with 8 bases in between. The CDR3 runs 15 residues. CDR1 is MNHEY, CDR2 SVGAGI, per germline. CDR3 sequence (DNA): TGTGCCAGCAGTTACTCAGGCACAGGCAATCAGCCCCAGCATTTT. Translation gives CASSYSGTGNQPQHF.

The chain joins TRBV7-8 to TRBJ1-1; D perhaps matches TRBD1 (5 bases). The CDR3 runs to 13 residues. Germline V gene sequence: CDR1 SGHVS, CDR2 FQNEAQ. Trimming shortened V by 3 bases and J by 6 bases, and 11 bases separated the two germline ends. The DNA for the CDR3 is TGTGCCAGCAGCTTTGCAGGGAGGGCTGAAGCTTTCTTT. It is translated as CASSFAGRAEAFF.

The V gene is TRBV5-6, the J gene TRBJ1-6, with D possibly TRBD1 on 5 matching bases. V was clipped by 0 bases and J by 10 bases, with 14 bases between them. This CDR3 comprises 15 residues. Germline V lookup: CDR1 SGHDT, CDR2 YYEEEE. The CDR3 DNA sequence: TGTGCCAGCAGCTTGGTTGCAGGGATTGGGTCACCCCTCCACTTT. Translation: CASSLVAGIGSPLHF.

This chain uses TRBV11-2 with TRBJ2-3, with 10 nucleotides matching TRBD2. Losses at the gene ends were 1 base for V and 8 bases for J; bases not matched to a gene: 3. CDR1 is SGHAT, CDR2 FQNNGV, per germline. The CDR3 runs to 14 residues. The CDR3 sequence: CASSLASGGSTQYF. The CDR3 DNA is TGTGCCAGCAGCTTAGCTAGCGGGGGTAGTACGCAGTATTTT.

The genes are TRBV18 and TRBJ2-5, with D possibly TRBD1 on 5 matching bases. Trimming stripped 2 bases from V and 1 base from J, with 8 bases between. Germline V gives CDR1 KGHSH, CDR2 LQKENI. This CDR3 comprises 14 residues. CDR3 amino acids: CASSPRQSQETQYF. As DNA, the CDR3 is TGTGCCAGCTCACCAAGACAGTCCCAAGAGACCCAGTACTTC.

The rearrangement joins TRBV29-1 to TRBJ1-2, with 7 bases aligning to TRBD1. The germline V gene has CDR1 SQVTM and CDR2 ANQGSEA. J lost 4 bases, V lost 4 bases, and 12 bases had no gene match. The CDR3 sequence is 15 residues long. CDR3 bases: TGCAGCGTTGTTGGCGGCAGGGGGTGGTCCTATGGCTACACCTTC. It codes for CSVVGGRGWSYGYTF.

In this sample, this clone turned up a few times. The chain links TRBV19 to TRBJ2-7; 10 nucleotides line up with TRBD2. The germline CDR1 and CDR2 sequences are LNHDA and SQIVND (reference sequence). This CDR3 has 16 residues. After removal of 0 bases from V and 7 bases from J, the junction contained 9 bases not matched to a gene. CDR3 bases: TGTGCCAGTAGTATAGATCCTAGCGGGAGCGCTGGGGAGCAGTACTTC. It translates to CASSIDPSGSAGEQYF.

V and J are TRBV12-5 and TRBJ2-3; D not certain. The CDR3 covers 16 residues. V shed 1 base and J shed 4 bases, with 15 bases lying between them. Germline V gene sequence: CDR1 LGHNT, CDR2 FRNRAP. The CDR3 sequence: CASGLEVGYAADTQYF. The CDR3 region has the DNA TGTGCTAGTGGTTTGGAGGTGGGCTACGCCGCAGATACGCAGTATTTT. Supplemented by reference TRBV12-5 and TRBJ2-3, the full variable domain reads DARVTQTPRHKVTEMGQEVTMRCQPILGHNTVFWYRQTMMQGLELLAYFRNRAPLDDSGMPKDRFSAEMPDATLATLKIQPSEPRDSAVYFCASGLEVGYAADTQYFGPGTRLTVL.

V usage is TRBV27 and J usage is TRBJ1-6; D is unresolved. Trimming shortened V by 0 bases and J by 6 bases, and 9 bases separated the two germline ends. From germline, CDR1 is MNHEY and CDR2 SMNVEV (reference sequence). The CDR3 is made up of 15 amino acids. In DNA form, the CDR3 reads TGTGCCAGCAGTTTATCGATACAGTTTAATTCACCCCTCCACTTT. The encoded protein is CASSLSIQFNSPLHF.

This sequence joins TRBV27 and TRBJ2-7; TRBD2 matches 13 bases. Trimming took 6 bases from V and 3 from J; bases not matched to a gene: 11. The length of the CDR3 is 17 residues. The V gene's germline CDR1 is MNHEY and CDR2 SMNVEV (reference sequence). The CDR3 DNA reads as TGTGCCAGCAGATTTGGGATGGGACTAGCGGGAAACTACGAGCAGTACTTC. Translated, it gives CASRFGMGLAGNYEQYF.

The gene calls are TRBV18 and TRBJ2-3; 8 positions match TRBD2. V lost 3 bases and J lost 1; bases outside the gene matches: 3. Germline V CDR1 and CDR2: KGHSH, LQKENI. This CDR3 is built from 15 residues. Here the CDR3 reads CASSPDGRGTDTQYF. The DNA of the CDR3 is TGTGCCAGCTCACCGGACGGGAGGGGCACAGATACGCAGTATTTT.

This chain connects TRBV7-2 to TRBJ2-1; TRBD2 agrees at 13 bases. The CDR3 extends over 15 amino acids. V shed 5 bases, J shed 8 bases, and the junction held 6 bases outside the gene matches. The germline CDR1 and CDR2 sequences are SGHTA and FQGNSA. CDR3 coding DNA: TGTGCCAGCAGCGCACTAGCGGGAGGGGTGGATGAGCAGTTCTTC. Translating it yields CASSALAGGVDEQFF.

This rearrangement joins TRBV15 to TRBJ1-2; 7 positions agree with TRBD1. V lost 3 bases and J lost 10; bases outside the gene matches: 11. The CDR3 spans 14 residues. Germline assignment: CDR1 LNHNV and CDR2 YYDKDF (reference sequence). The CDR3 DNA is TGTGCCACCAGCAGGGGCGGGACAGTCGTTGCCTACACCTTC. Protein: CATSRGGTVVAYTF.

The chain joins TRBV29-1 to TRBJ2-3; 7 bases are shared with TRBD2. CDR3 length: 14 amino acids. Germline CDR1 SQVTM, CDR2 ANQGSEA. V lost 6 bases to trimming and J lost 1 base; unmatched junction nucleotides: 7. The CDR3, as DNA: TGCAGCGTCGGCGGGGGAGGGGGCACAGATACGCAGTATTTT. Protein sequence: CSVGGGGGTDTQYF.

The CDR3 bases are TGTGCCAGTAGTTCCCACAGGTACACTGAAGCTTTCTTT. Its translation: CASSSHRYTEAFF. The genes are TRBV19 and TRBJ1-1; tentatively, D is TRBD1 (5 bases). Trimming pared 5 bases from V and 3 bases from J, leaving 10 bases between. Germline CDR1 LNHDA, CDR2 SQIVND (reference sequence). CDR3 length: 13 amino acids.

The CDR3 region has the DNA TGTGCCAGCAGGCTACTAGCTGGTACGCAGTATTTT. Translating gives CASRLLAGTQYF. This rearrangement joins TRBV2 to TRBJ2-3, with a weak D call TRBD2 (6 bases). V lost 6 bases and J lost 8, with 12 bases in between. The CDR3 consists of 12 residues. Germline CDR1 and CDR2: SNHLY and FYNNEI.

In DNA form, the CDR3 reads TGTGCCAGCAGCTCTCCGGGACAGGTCTCCTACGAGCAGTACTTC. This translates into CASSSPGQVSYEQYF. The gene calls are TRBV7-9 and TRBJ2-7; 8 nucleotides agree with TRBD1. Germline V gives CDR1 SEHNR, CDR2 FQNEAQ (reference sequence). This CDR3 is 15 amino acids long. Trimming removed 4 bases from V and 0 bases from J; junction bases left unmatched: 5. The full variable domain, in which reference TRBV7-9 and TRBJ2-7 provide the parts outside the CDR3, is DTGVSQNPRHKITKRGQNVTFRCDPISEHNRLYWYRQTLGQGPEFLTYFQNEAQLEKSRLLSDRFSAERPKGSFSTLEIQRTEQGDSAMYLCASSSPGQVSYEQYFGPGTRLTVT.